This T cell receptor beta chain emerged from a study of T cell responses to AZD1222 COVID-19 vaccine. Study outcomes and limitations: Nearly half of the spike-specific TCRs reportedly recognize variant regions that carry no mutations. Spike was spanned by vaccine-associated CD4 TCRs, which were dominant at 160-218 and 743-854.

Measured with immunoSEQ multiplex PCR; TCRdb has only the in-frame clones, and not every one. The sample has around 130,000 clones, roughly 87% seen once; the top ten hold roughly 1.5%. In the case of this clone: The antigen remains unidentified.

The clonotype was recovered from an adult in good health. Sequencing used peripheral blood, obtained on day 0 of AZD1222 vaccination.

CDR3 protein: CATSRGGDISYEQYF. The CDR3 coding sequence is TGTGCCACCAGCAGAGGTGGGGACATTTCCTACGAGCAGTACTTC. This chain uses TRBV15 with TRBJ2-7, with D perhaps matching TRBD1 (6 bases). V lost 1 base and J lost 1, with 11 bases in between. The CDR3 loop spans 15 amino acids. Germline values: CDR1 LNHNV, CDR2 YYDKDF (reference sequence).